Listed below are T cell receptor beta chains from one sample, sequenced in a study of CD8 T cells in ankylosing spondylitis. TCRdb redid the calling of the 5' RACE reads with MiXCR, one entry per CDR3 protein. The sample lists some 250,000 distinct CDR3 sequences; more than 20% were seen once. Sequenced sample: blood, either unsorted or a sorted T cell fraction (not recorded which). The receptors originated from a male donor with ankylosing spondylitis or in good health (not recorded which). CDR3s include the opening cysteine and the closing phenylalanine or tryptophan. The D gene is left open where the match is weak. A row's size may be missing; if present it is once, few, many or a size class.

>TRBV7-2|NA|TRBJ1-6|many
TGTGCCAGCAGCTTAGACCCCAATTCACCCCTCCACTTT
CASSLDPNSPLHF
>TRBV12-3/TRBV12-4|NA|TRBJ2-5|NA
TGTGCCAGCAGCCCCCTTGTGCGAGAGACCCAGTACTTC
CASSPLVRETQYF
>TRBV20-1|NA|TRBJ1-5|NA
TGCAGTGCGAGCGTAGGGGTAAGTCAGCCCCAGCATTTT
CSASVGVSQPQHF
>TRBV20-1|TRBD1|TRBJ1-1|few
TGCAGTGCTAGACCAACGCAGGGGGTCACTGAAGCTTTCTTT
CSARPTQGVTEAFF
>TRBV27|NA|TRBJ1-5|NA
TGTGCCAGCAGTTTATCGAGCGGACGGCAGGGCAATCAGCCCCAGCATTTT
CASSLSSGRQGNQPQHF
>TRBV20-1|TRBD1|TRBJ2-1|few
TGCAGTGCTAGAGATGAGGGACAGGGCGATGAGCAGTTCTTC
CSARDEGQGDEQFF
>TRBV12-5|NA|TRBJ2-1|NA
TGTGCTAGTGGTTTGGTTCGGTTCGAGCAGTTCTTC
CASGLVRFEQFF
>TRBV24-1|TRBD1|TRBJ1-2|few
TGTGCCACCGAGGGGGACAGCAACTATGGCTACACCTTC
CATEGDSNYGYTF
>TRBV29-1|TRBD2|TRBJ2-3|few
TGCAGCGTTGAGGCAGCATGGTCCGGTAGCGGGGGGGCGGGGGATACGCAGTATTTT
CSVEAAWSGSGGAGDTQYF
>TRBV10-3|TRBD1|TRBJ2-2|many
TGTGCCACCAAACGGGACAGGGTTGACGGCGGGGAGCTGTTTTTT
CATKRDRVDGGELFF
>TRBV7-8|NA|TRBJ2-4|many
TGTGCCAGCAGCGACGTAGCCAAAAACATTCAGTACTTC
CASSDVAKNIQYF
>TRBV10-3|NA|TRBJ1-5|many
TGTGCCATCAGTTCCGACAGGTCCGTGGGCAATCAGCCCCAGCATTTT
CAISSDRSVGNQPQHF
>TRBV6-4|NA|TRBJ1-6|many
TGTGCCAGCAGTGACGACTACGGACGGCTTAAGGCCCTCCACTTT
CASSDDYGRLKALHF
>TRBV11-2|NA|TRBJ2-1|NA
TGTGCCAGCAGCCTCCTTCCGGTCACTAGCCAGTTCTTC
CASSLLPVTSQFF
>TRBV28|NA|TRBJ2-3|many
TGTGCCAGCAGTTTATCGGGACAGCGGGGCACAGATACGCAGTATTTT
CASSLSGQRGTDTQYF